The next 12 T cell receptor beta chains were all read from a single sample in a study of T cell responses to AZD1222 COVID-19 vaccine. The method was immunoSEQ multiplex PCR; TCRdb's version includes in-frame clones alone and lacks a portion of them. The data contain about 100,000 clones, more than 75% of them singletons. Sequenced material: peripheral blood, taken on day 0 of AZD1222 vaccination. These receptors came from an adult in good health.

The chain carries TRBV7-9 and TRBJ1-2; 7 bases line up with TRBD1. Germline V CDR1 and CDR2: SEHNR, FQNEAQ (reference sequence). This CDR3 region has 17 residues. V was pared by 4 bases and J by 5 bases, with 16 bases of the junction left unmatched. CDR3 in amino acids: CASSSQHVRQGLYGYTF. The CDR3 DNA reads TGTGCCAGCAGCTCACAGCATGTCCGACAGGGCCTTTATGGCTACACCTTC. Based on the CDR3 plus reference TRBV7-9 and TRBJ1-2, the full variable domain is DTGVSQNPRHKITKRGQNVTFRCDPISEHNRLYWYRQTLGQGPEFLTYFQNEAQLEKSRLLSDRFSAERPKGSFSTLEIQRTEQGDSAMYLCASSSQHVRQGLYGYTFGSGTRLTVV.

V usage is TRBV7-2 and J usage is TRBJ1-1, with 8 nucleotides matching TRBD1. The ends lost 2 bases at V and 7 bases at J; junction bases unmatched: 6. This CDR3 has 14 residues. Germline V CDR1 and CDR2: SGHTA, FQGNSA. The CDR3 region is CASSLQGASFEAFF. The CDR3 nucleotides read TGTGCCAGCAGCTTACAGGGGGCTTCATTTGAAGCTTTCTTT.

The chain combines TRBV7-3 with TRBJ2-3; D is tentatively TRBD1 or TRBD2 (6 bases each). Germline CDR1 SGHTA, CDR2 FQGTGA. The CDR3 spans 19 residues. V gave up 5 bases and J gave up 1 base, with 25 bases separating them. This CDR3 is CASSPRPPGAAGRTDTQYF. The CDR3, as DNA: TGTGCCAGCAGCCCTCGGCCCCCGGGGGCTGCCGGTCGCACAGATACGCAGTATTTT.

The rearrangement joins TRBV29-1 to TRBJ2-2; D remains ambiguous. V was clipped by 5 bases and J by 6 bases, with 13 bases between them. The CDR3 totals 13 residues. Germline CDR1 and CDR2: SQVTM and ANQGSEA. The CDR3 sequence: CSVLLDPPGELFF. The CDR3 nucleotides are TGCAGCGTTCTCTTAGATCCCCCCGGGGAGCTGTTTTTT.

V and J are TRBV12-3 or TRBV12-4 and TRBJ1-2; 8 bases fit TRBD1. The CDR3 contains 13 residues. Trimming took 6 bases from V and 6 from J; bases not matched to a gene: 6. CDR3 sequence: CASRRGQVNGYTF. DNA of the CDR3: TGTGCCAGCAGGCGGGGACAGGTGAATGGCTACACCTTC.

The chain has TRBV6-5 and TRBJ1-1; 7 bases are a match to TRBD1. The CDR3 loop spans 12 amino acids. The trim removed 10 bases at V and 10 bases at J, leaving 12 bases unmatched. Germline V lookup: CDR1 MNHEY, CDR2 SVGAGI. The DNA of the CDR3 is TGTGCCACCCTCCTCAGGGGGTCTGGAGCTTTCTTT. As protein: CATLLRGSGAFF.

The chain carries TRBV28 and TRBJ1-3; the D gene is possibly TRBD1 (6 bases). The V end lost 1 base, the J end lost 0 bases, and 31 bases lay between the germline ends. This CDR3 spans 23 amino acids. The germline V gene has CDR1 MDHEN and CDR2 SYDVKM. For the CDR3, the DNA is TGTGCCAGCAGTTTATTACCCGGACAGCCGCCTCTTGGAAGTCCACCCTCTGGAAACACCATATATTTT. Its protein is CASSLLPGQPPLGSPPSGNTIYF.

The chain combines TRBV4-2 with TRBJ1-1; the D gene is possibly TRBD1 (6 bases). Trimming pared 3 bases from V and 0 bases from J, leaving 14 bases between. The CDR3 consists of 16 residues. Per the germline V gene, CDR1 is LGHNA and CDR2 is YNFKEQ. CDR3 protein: CASSQGASNLNTEAFF. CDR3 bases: TGTGCCAGCAGCCAGGGGGCGAGTAACTTGAACACTGAAGCTTTCTTT.

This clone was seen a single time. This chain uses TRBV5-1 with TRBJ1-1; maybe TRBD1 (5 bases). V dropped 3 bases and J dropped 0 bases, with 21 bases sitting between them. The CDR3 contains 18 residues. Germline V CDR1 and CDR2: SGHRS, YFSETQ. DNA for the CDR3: TGCGCCAGCAGCTCAATTTTGGCGTTGCTGGACATGAACACTGAAGCTTTCTTT. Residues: CASSSILALLDMNTEAFF.

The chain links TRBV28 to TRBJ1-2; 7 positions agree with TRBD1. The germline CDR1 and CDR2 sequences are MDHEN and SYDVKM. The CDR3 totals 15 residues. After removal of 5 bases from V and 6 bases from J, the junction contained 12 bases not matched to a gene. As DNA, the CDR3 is TGTGCCAGCAGTCCCCTTCCAACAGGGGTGAATGGCTACACCTTC. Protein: CASSPLPTGVNGYTF.

The CDR3 DNA sequence: TGTGCCAGTAGTTCGCGAGACACTGCCGTTAGGAATGAGCAGTTCTTC. This codes for CASSSRDTAVRNEQFF. This chain uses TRBV19 with TRBJ2-1; D is unresolved. CDR3 length: 16 amino acids. Trimming shortened V by 5 bases and J by 7 bases, and 21 bases separated the two germline ends. Germline V lookup: CDR1 LNHDA, CDR2 SQIVND (reference sequence).

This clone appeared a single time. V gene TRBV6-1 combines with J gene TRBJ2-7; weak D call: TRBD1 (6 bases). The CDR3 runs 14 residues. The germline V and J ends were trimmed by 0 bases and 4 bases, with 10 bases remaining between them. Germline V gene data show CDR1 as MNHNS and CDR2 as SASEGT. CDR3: CASSEARRGYEQYF. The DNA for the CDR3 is TGTGCCAGCAGTGAAGCGCGCAGGGGATACGAGCAGTACTTC.